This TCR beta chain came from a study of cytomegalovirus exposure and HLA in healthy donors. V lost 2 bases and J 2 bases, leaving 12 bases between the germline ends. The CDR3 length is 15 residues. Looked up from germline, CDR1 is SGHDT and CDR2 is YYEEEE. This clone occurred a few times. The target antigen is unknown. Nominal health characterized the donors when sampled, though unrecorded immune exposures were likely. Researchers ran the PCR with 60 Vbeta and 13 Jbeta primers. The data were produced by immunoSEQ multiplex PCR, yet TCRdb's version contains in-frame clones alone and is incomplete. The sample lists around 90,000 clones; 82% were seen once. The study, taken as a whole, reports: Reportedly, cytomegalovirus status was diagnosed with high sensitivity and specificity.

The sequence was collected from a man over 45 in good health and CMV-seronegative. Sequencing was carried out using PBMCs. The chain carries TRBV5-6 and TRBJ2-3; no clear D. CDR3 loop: CASSFSSIATDTQYF. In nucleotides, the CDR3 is TGTGCCAGCAGCTTTAGTTCTATCGCCACAGATACGCAGTATTTT.